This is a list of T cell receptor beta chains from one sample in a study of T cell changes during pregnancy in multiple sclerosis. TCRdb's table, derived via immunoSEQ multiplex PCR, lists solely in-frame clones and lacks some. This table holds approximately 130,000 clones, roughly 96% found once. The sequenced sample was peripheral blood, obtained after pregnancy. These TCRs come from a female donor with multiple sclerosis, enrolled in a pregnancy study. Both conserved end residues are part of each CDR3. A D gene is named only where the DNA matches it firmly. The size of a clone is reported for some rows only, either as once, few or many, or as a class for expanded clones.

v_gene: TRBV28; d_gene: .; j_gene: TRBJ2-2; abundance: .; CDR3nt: TGTGCCAGCACCGGGACTAACACCGGGGAGCTGTTTTTT; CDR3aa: CASTGTNTGELFF
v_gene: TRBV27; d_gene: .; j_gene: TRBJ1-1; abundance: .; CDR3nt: TGTGCCAGCAGTCCACCAGGGCTCCAGGGGGCTTTCTTT; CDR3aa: CASSPPGLQGAFF
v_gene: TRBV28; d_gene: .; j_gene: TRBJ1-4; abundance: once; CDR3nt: TGTGCCAGCACTCCCCGAGCGCGTCGGGAAAAACTGTTTTTT; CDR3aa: CASTPRARREKLFF
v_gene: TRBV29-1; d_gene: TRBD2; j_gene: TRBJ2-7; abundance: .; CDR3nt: TGCAGCGTCTCCGGGACTAGCGGGAGAAATTACGAGCAGTACTTC; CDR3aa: CSVSGTSGRNYEQYF
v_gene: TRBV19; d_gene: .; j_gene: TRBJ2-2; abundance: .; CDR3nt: TGTGCCAGTAGCACCTGGACAGCCTCGAACACCGGGGAGCTGTTTTTT; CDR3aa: CASSTWTASNTGELFF
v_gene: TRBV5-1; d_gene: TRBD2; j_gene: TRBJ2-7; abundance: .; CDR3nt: TGCGCCAGCAGCATAGCCGGGACTAGTCTGAACGAGCAGTACTTC; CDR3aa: CASSIAGTSLNEQYF
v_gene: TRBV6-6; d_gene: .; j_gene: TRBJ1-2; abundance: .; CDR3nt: TGTGCCAGCAGTTACCAGGCCAACGCTAACTATGGCTACACCTTC; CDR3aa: CASSYQANANYGYTF
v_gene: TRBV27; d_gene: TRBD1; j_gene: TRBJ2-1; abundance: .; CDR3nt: TGTGCCAGCAGTTGGGACAGGGCTTACAATGAGCAGTTCTTC; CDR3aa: CASSWDRAYNEQFF
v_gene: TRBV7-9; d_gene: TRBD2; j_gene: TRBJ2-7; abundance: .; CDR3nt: TGTGCCAGCAGCTCCCCCAGCGGGGACTCCTACGAGCAGTACTTC; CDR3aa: CASSSPSGDSYEQYF
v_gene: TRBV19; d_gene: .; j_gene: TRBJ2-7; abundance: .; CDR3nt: TGTGCCAGTAGTAATTATAACGAGCAGTACTTC; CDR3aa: CASSNYNEQYF
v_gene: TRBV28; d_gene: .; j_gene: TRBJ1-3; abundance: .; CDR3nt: TGTGCCAGCAGTTCCCAGGCTGGAAACACCATATATTTT; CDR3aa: CASSSQAGNTIYF
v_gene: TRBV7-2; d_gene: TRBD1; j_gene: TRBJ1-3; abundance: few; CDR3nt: TGTGCCAGCAGCCTGGGACAGCTCAGCTCTGGAAACACCATATATTTT; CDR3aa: CASSLGQLSSGNTIYF
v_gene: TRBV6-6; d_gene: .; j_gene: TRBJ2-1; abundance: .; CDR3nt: TGTGCCAGCAGTCACCCTGACAGGCAGGGTGAGCAGTTCTTC; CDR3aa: CASSHPDRQGEQFF
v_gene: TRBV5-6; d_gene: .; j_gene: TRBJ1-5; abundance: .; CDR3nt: TGTGCCAGCAGCAGGGGTTATCAGCCCCAGCATTTT; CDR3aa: CASSRGYQPQHF
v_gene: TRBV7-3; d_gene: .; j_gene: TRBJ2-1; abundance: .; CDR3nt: TGTGCCAGCAGCTTATCTGTAGGGGGAGTCCATCAGTTCTTC; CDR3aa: CASSLSVGGVHQFF
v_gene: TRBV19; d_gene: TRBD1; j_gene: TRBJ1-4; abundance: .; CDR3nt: TGTGCCAGTAGCCCTTTGACAGGGGCCTTAGAAAAACTGTTTTTT; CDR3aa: CASSPLTGALEKLFF
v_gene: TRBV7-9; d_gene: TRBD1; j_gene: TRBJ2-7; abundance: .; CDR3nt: TGTGCCAGCAGCTTACCGCTCTGGGGGACAGTCACCTACGAGCAGTACTTC; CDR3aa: CASSLPLWGTVTYEQYF
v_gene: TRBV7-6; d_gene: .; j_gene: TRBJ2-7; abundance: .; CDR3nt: TGTGCCAGCAGCCCCCGATTGGTGGGGCAGGACAACTACGAGCAGTACTTC; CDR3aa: CASSPRLVGQDNYEQYF
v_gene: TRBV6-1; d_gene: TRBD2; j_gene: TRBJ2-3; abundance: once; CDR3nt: TGTGCCAGCAGTGACCTGCCCGGGGGCGGGAGGGGGGCAGATACGCAGTATTTT; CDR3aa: CASSDLPGGGRGADTQYF
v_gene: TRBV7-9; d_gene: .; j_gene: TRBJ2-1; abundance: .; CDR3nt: TGTGCCAGCAGCTTAAACATCTACAATGAGCAGTTCTTC; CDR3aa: CASSLNIYNEQFF
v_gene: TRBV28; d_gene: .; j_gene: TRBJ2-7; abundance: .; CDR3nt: TGTGCCAGCAGTTTCCCGTCCGGGAGTGTCTTCTCCTACGAGCAGTACTTC; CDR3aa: CASSFPSGSVFSYEQYF
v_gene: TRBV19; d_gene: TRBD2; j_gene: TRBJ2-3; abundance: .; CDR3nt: TGTGCCAGTAGGACTAGCGGAAGCACAGATACGCAGTATTTT; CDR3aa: CASRTSGSTDTQYF
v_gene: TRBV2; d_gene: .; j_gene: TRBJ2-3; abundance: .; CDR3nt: TGTGCCAGCAGCCACAGCGGGAGCACAGATACGCAGTATTTT; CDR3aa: CASSHSGSTDTQYF
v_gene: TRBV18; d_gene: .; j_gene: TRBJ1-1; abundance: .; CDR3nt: TGTGCCAGCTCACCACGGGCAGGGCCGATGAACACTGAAGCTTTCTTT; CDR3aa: CASSPRAGPMNTEAFF
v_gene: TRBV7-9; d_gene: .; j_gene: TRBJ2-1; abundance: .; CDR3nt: TGTGCCAGCAGCTTAGTTACAGGGACATACAATGAGCAGTTCTTC; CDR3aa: CASSLVTGTYNEQFF
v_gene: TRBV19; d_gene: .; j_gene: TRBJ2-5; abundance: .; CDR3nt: TGTGCCAGTAGTACCTCCCTGGGGGCGGCGGAGACCCAGTACTTC; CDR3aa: CASSTSLGAAETQYF
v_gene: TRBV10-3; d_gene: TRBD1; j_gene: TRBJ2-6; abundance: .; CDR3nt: TGTGCCATCAGTCAGTCCGGGACAGGTACCTCTGGGGCCAACGTCCTGACTTTC; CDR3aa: CAISQSGTGTSGANVLTF
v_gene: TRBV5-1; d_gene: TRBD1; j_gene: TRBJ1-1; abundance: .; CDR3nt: TGCGCCAGCAGCTTGTCGCCGGACAGGGCCACTGAAGCTTTCTTT; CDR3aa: CASSLSPDRATEAFF
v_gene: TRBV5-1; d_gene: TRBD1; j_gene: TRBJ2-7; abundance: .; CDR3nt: TGCGCCAGCAGCCCGGGACAGCGCGAGCAGTACTTC; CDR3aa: CASSPGQREQYF
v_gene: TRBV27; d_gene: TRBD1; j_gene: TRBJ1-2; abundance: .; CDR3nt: TGTGCCAGCAGTTTATCCTCCTGGGACAGGGAACGGGGCTACACCTTC; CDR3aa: CASSLSSWDRERGYTF
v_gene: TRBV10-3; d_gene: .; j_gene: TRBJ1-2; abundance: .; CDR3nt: TGTGCCATCAGGAAGACAGGCTCAATTAACTATGGCTACACCTTC; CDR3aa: CAIRKTGSINYGYTF
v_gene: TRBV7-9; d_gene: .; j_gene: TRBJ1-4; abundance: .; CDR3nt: TGTGCCAGCAGCCACCGGGTTTCAACTAATGAAAAACTGTTTTTT; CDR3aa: CASSHRVSTNEKLFF
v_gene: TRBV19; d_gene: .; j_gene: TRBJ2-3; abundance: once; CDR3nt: TGTGCCAGTAGTATAGGCGCGAGCACAGATACGCAGTATTTT; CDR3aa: CASSIGASTDTQYF
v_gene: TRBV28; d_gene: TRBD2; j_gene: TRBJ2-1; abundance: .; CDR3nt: TGTGCCAGCAGTCTACTAGCGGGAAGTCTTAATGAGCAGTTCTTC; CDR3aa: CASSLLAGSLNEQFF
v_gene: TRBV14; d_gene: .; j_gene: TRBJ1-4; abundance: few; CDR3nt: TGTGCCAGCAGCCCCCGGAGCCGTCGTGGAGAAAAACTGTTTTTT; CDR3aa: CASSPRSRRGEKLFF
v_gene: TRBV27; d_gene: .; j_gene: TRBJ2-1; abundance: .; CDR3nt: TGTGCCAGCAGTTATTACAACAATGAGCAGTTCTTC; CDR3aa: CASSYYNNEQFF
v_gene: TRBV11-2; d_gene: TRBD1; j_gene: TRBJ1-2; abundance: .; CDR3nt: TGTGCCAGCAGCTTAGATCGGGGACAGAGCTATGGCTACACCTTC; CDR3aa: CASSLDRGQSYGYTF
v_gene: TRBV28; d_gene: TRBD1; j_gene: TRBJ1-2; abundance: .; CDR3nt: TGTGCCATTGGAGGGGGCTCTAACTATGGCTACACCTTC; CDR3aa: CAIGGGSNYGYTF
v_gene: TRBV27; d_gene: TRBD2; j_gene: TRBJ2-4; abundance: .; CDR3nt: TGTGCCAGCAGAGCGGGAGGGCCCAGAAACATTCAGTACTTC; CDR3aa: CASRAGGPRNIQYF
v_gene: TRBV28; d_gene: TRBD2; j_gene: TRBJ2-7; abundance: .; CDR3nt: TGTGCCAGCAGTTCCCTCTGGCCCGACGGGGGGGAGCAGTACTTC; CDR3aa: CASSSLWPDGGEQYF
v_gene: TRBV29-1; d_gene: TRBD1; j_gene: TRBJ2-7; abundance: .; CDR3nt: TGCAGCGTTGGTCACAGGGGTAACGAGCAGTACTTC; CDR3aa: CSVGHRGNEQYF
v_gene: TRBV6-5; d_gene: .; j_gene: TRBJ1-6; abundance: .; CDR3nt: TGTGCCAGCAGTTACGCCCTCAGGGCTAGTAATTCACCCCTCCACTTT; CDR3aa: CASSYALRASNSPLHF
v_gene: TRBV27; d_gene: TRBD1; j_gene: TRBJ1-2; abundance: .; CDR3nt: TGTGCCAGCAGAGACAGGGCCCACGGCTACACCTTC; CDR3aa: CASRDRAHGYTF
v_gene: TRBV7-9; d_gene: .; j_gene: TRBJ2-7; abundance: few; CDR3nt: TGTGCCAGCAGAGCCGGAGATAACTACGAGCAGTACTTC; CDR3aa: CASRAGDNYEQYF
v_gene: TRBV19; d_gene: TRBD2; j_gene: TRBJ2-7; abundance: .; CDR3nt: TGTGCCAGTAGCCTAGGGAGGGGTTTCTCCTACGAGCAGTACTTC; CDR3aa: CASSLGRGFSYEQYF
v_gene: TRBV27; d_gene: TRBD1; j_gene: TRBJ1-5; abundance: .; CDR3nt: TGTGCCAGCAGTTTGGACGACAGGGGCAATCAGCCCCAGCATTTT; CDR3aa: CASSLDDRGNQPQHF
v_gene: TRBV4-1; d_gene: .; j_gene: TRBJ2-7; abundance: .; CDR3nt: TGCGCCAGCAGCCTCGGACAGATGGGCTACGAGCAGTACTTC; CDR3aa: CASSLGQMGYEQYF
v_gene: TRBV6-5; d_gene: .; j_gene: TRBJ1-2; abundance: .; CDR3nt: TGTGCCAGCACTAACTACGGATACGGCTACACCTTC; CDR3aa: CASTNYGYGYTF
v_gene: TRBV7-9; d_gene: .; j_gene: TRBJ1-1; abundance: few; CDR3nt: TGTGCCAGCAGCTTTGGGCCTGAAGCTTTCTTT; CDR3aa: CASSFGPEAFF
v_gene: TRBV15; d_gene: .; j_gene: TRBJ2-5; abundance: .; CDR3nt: TGTGCCACCAGCAGAGACCTTTCAGGGATATTGGAGACCCAGTACTTC; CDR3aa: CATSRDLSGILETQYF
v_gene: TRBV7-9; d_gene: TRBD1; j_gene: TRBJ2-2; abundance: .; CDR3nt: TGTGCCAGCAGCGGCCCCGGACAGGGTGAGCACGGGGAGCTGTTTTTT; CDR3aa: CASSGPGQGEHGELFF
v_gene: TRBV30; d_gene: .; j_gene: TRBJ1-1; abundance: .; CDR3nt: TGTGCCTGGAACAGGGAGCTGAACACTGAAGCTTTCTTT; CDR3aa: CAWNRELNTEAFF
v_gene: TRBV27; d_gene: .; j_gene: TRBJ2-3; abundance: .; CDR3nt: TGTGCCAGCAGTTTATCTTCTAGATCCATCACAGATACGCAGTATTTT; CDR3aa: CASSLSSRSITDTQYF
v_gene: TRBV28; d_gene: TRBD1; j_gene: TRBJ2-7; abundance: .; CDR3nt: TGTGCCAGCAGTCGAGACAGGGGACCTAAATTGGAGCAGTACTTC; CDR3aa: CASSRDRGPKLEQYF
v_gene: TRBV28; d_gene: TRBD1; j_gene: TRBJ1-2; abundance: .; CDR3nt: TGTGCCAGCAGTTGGTCCGGGACAGGGGGCTACACCTTC; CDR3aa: CASSWSGTGGYTF
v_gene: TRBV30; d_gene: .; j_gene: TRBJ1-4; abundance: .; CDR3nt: TGTGCCTGGAGTATACAGGGTCGCGAAAAACTGTTTTTT; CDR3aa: CAWSIQGREKLFF
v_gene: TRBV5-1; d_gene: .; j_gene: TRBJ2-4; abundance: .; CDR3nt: TGCGCCAGCAGCCCAGGCTACCGGACAGCTATACTAGCCAAAAACATTCAGTACTTC; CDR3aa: CASSPGYRTAILAKNIQYF